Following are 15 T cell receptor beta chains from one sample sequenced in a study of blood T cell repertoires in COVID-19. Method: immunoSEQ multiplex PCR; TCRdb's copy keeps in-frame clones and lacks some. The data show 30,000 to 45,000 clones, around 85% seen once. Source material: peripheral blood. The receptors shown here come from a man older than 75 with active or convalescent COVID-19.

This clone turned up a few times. CDR3: CASRPGQGSRRQPQHF. In nucleotides, the CDR3 is TGTGCCAGCAGACCTGGACAGGGCAGCAGACGGCAGCCCCAGCATTTT. This chain joins TRBV6-2 or TRBV6-3 and TRBJ1-5, with 8 bases that match TRBD1. The V gene end was trimmed by 6 bases and the J gene end by 7 bases; junction bases not matched to a gene: 14. Germline CDR1 MNHEY, CDR2 SVGEGT. This CDR3 contains 16 residues.

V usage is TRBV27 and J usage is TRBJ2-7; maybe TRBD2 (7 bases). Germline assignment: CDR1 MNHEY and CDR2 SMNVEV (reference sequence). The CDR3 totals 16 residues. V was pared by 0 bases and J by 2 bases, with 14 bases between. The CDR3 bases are TGTGCCAGCAGTTTATCGGGGGGGCTCTTGGCCTACGAGCAGTACTTC. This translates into CASSLSGGLLAYEQYF.

For the CDR3, the DNA is TGTGCCAGCAGCCAACGGGGGGAAGAGACCCAGTACTTC. Translation: CASSQRGEETQYF. The chain has TRBV14 and TRBJ2-5; 7 nucleotides align to TRBD2. Germline CDR1 is SGHDN and CDR2 is FVKESK. V shed 2 bases and J 3 bases; nucleotides not matched to a gene: 0. The CDR3 sequence is 13 residues long. The full variable domain, completed using reference TRBV14 and TRBJ2-5, is EAGVTQFPSHSVIEKGQTVTLRCDPISGHDNLYWYRRVMGKEIKFLLHFVKESKQDESGMPNNRFLAERTGGTYSTLKVQPAELEDSGVYFCASSQRGEETQYFGPGTRLLVL.

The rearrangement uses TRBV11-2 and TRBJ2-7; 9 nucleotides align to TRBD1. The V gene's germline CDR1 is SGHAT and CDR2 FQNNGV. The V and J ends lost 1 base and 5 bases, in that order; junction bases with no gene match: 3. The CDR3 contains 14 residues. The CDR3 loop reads CASSLAGTGHEQYF. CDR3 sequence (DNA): TGTGCCAGCAGCTTAGCCGGGACAGGGCACGAGCAGTACTTC. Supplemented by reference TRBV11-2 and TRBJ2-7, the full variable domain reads EAGVAQSPRYKIIEKRQSVAFWCNPISGHATLYWYQQILGQGPKLLIQFQNNGVVDDSQLPKDRFSAERLKGVDSTLKIQPAKLEDSAVYLCASSLAGTGHEQYFGPGTRLTVT.

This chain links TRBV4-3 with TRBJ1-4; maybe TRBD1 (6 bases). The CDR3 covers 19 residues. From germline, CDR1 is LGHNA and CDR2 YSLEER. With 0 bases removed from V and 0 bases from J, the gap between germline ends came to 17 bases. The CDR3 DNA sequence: TGCGCCAGCAGCCAAGATTTGGGGGCTGGAAGTGCAACTAATGAAAAACTGTTTTTT. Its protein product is CASSQDLGAGSATNEKLFF.

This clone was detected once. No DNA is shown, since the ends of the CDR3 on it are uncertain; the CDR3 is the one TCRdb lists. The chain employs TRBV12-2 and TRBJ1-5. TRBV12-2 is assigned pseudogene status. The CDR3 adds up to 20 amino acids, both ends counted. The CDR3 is CASRFACGTVGVAGDQPQHF.

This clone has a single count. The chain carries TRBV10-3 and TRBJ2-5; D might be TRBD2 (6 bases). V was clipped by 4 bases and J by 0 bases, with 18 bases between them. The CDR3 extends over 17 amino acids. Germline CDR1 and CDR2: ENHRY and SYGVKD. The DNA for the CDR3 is TGTGCCATCAGTGTTGGGGTGGGCGGGGAGTACCAAGAGACCCAGTACTTC. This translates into CAISVGVGGEYQETQYF.

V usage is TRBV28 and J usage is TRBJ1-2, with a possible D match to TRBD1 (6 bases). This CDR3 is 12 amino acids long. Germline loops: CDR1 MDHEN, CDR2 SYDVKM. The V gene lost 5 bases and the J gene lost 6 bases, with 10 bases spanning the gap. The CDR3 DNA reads TGTGCCAGCAGTGTTAACAGGGATGGCTACACCTTC. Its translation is CASSVNRDGYTF.

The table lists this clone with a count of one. As DNA, the CDR3 is TGTGCCACCAGCAGAGATTCAGGCCAAGAGACCCAGTACTTC. This gives the protein CATSRDSGQETQYF. The chain joins TRBV15 to TRBJ2-5, with D uncertain. The CDR3 spans 14 residues. Trimming cost V 0 bases and J 1 base, with 6 bases left between them. Germline lookup yields CDR1 LNHNV and CDR2 YYDKDF (reference sequence).

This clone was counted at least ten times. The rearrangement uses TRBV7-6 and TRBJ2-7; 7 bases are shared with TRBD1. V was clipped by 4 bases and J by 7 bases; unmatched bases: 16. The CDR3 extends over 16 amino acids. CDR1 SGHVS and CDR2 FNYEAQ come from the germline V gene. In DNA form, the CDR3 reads TGTGCCAGCAGCTCCGTAACGGGGAAGGGGGCGCGGGAGCAGTACTTC. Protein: CASSSVTGKGAREQYF.

The CDR3 nucleotides read TGTGCCACCAGTGGCGGCAGGGAGCTGTTTTTT. Translated, it gives CATSGGRELFF. This sequence joins TRBV24-1 and TRBJ2-2; D unresolved. V was shortened by 5 bases and J by 9 bases, with 6 bases between the two germline ends. There are 11 residues in the CDR3. The germline V gene encodes CDR1 KGHDR and CDR2 SFDVKD.

Here the CDR3 DNA reads TGTGCCAGTCAGGGAGGGGTTTTCAACCAGGGTCAGCCCCAGCATTTT. As protein: CASQGGVFNQGQPQHF. The chain employs TRBV2 and TRBJ1-5; tentatively, D is TRBD1 (5 bases). Trimming left V 9 bases short and J 6 bases short, with 24 bases between. CDR3 length: 16 amino acids. The V gene's germline CDR1 is SNHLY and CDR2 FYNNEI. The complete variable domain, with remaining parts taken from reference TRBV2 and TRBJ1-5, reads EPEVTQTPSHQVTQMGQEVILRCVPISNHLYFYWYRQILGQKVEFLVSFYNNEISEKSEIFDDQFSVERPDGSNFTLKIRSTKLEDSAMYFCASQGGVFNQGQPQHFGDGTRLSIL.

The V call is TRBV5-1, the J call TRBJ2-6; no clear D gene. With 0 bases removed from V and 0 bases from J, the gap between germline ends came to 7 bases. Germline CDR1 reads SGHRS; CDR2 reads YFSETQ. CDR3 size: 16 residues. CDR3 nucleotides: TGCGCCAGCAGCTTGGTTTATAGCTCTGGGGCCAACGTCCTGACTTTC. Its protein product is CASSLVYSSGANVLTF.

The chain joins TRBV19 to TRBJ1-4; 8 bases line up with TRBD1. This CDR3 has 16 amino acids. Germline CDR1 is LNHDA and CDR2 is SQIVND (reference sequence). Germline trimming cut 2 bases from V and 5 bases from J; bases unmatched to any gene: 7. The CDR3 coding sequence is TGTGCCAGTAGTATAACAACGACAGGGGTCAATGAAAAACTGTTTTTT. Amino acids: CASSITTTGVNEKLFF.

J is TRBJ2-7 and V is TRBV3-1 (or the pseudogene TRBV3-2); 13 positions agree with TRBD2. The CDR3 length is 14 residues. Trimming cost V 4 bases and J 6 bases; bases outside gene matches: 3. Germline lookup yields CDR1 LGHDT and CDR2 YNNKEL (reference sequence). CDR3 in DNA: TGTGCCAGCAGCCCCGGACTAGCGGGGGTCGAGCAGTACTTC. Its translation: CASSPGLAGVEQYF.